This T cell receptor (beta chain) was found in a study of blood T cell repertoires in COVID-19. The CDR3 totals 12 residues. V was shortened by 4 bases and J by 12 bases, with 13 bases between the two germline ends. CDR1 and CDR2 from the germline V gene are MDHEN and SYDVKM. Authors' data handling: Amplifying reference gene primers gave estimates of nucleated cell counts. Method: immunoSEQ multiplex PCR; TCRdb's copy keeps in-frame clones and lacks some. V and J calls plus clone size are reproduced from that table; the DNA served to infer D and trimming. The sample consists of roughly 260,000 clones, around 90% of them appearing once. Only one count was recorded for this clone.

The chain has TRBV28 and TRBJ1-3; D is perhaps TRBD1 (5 bases). Sequenced: peripheral blood. The receptor was derived from a person aged 18 to 35 with COVID-19, enrolled during active disease. The CDR3 coding sequence is TGTGCCAGCAGTTCCCCACAGGTGATCATATATTTT. This encodes CASSSPQVIIYF. The variable domain in full, completed from reference TRBV28 and TRBJ1-3, reads DVKVTQSSRYLVKRTGEKVFLECVQDMDHENMFWYRQDPGLGLRLIYFSYDVKMKEKGDIPEGYSVSREKKERFSLILESASTNQTSMYLCASSSPQVIIYFGEGSWLTVV.